This T cell receptor beta chain was recorded in a study of cytomegalovirus exposure and HLA in healthy donors. General observations from the study: CMV serostatus alone was available as immune exposure information.

A remark on this clone: Its target is not known.

The PCR made use of 60 Vbeta and 13 Jbeta primers. Clones were sequenced by immunoSEQ multiplex PCR, and TCRdb holds only the in-frame ones, with some missing. The profile shows roughly 130,000 clones, roughly two thirds of them singletons. Germline loops: CDR1 LNHDA, CDR2 SQIVND (reference sequence). Trimming cost V 6 bases and J 2 bases, with 14 bases left between them. The length of the CDR3 is 15 residues. Sequencing used PBMCs. The TCR was taken from a woman in her forties in good health and CMV-seronegative. The chain recombines TRBV19 with TRBJ2-1, with a possible D match to TRBD2 (6 bases). In DNA form, the CDR3 reads TGTGCCAGTAGGAGTAAGCGGGCAACCTACAATGAGCAGTTCTTC. It yields the protein CASRSKRATYNEQFF.